A selection of T cell receptor beta chains follows, all from one sample in a study of metastatic and nonmetastatic thyroid tumors. TCRdb re-clonotyped the PCR reads through MiXCR. The table lists roughly 40,000 clones, 9% to 13% of them singletons. The sample consisted of blood. These receptors were obtained from a male donor with papillary thyroid cancer or a benign thyroid nodule (not recorded which). Some clones in this sample may be carry-over from other donors' samples. The CDR3 runs from the conserved cysteine through the conserved F or W. Fields, in order: D gene, V gene, clone size, J gene, CDR3 DNA, CDR3 protein. The D gene is left open where the match is weak. Not every row has a clone size; where given, it reads once, few, many or a size class.

TRBD2	TRBV30	many	TRBJ2-7	TGTGCCTGGGCCCTGGGTAGCGGGGGTCCCTACGAGCAGTACTTC	CAWALGSGGPYEQYF
NA	TRBV10-3	few	TRBJ1-1	TGTGCCATCAGTGAGTCAAGGTCAAACATGAACACTGAAGCTTTCTTT	CAISESRSNMNTEAFF
NA	TRBV6-2/TRBV6-3	few	TRBJ2-1	TGTGCCAGCAGCTCCCGGGGGGCTGGTAATGAGCAGTTCTTC	CASSSRGAGNEQFF
TRBD2	TRBV28	medium-sized	TRBJ2-7	TGTGCCAGCGAGACTAGCGGGGTTTTCTACGAGCAGTACTTC	CASETSGVFYEQYF
NA	TRBV7-2	many	TRBJ1-2	TGTGCCAGCAGCTATGGGCTTGCGGACTATGGCTACACCTTC	CASSYGLADYGYTF
NA	TRBV13	NA	TRBJ2-5	TGTGCCAGCAGCCGGGGTGGGACGCAAGAGACCCAGTACTTC	CASSRGGTQETQYF
NA	TRBV7-8	NA	TRBJ2-3	TGTGCCAGCAGCTTACCCCCCGGGGCGTCTGTGAAGGGCAGGGATTTT	CASSLPPGASVKGRDF
TRBD2	TRBV5-1	many	TRBJ2-3	TGCGCCAGCAGCTTGGCCGGCGGGAGAAACACAGATACGCAGTATTTT	CASSLAGGRNTDTQYF
NA	TRBV2	many	TRBJ2-7	TGTGCCAGCAGTGATTCGGGGAGGGGGGAGCAGTACTTC	CASSDSGRGEQYF
NA	TRBV28	many	TRBJ1-4	TGTGCCAGCAGTTTACGCCACAGGGTTGAAAAACTGTTTTTT	CASSLRHRVEKLFF
TRBD2	TRBV4-3	NA	TRBJ2-7	TGCGCCAGCAGCCTCTATACCCGGGCCCCAGGGAGGGACGAGCAGTACTTC	CASSLYTRAPGRDEQYF
NA	TRBV28	many	TRBJ2-7	TGTGCCAGCAGTCTTCGGTACGAGCAGTACTTC	CASSLRYEQYF
NA	TRBV5-6	many	TRBJ1-1	TGTGCCAGCAGCCTAGGAGGTGGGGGGAACACTGAAGCTTTCTTT	CASSLGGGGNTEAFF
TRBD2	TRBV9	NA	TRBJ2-1	TGTGCCAGCAGCGTAAGACTAGCGGGAGGTGTCAATGAGCAGTTCTTC	CASSVRLAGGVNEQFF
TRBD1	TRBV10-3	many	TRBJ1-3	TGTGCCATCAGTGAGTCGACAGGGCCAACTGGAAACACCATATATTTT	CAISESTGPTGNTIYF
NA	TRBV6-9	few	TRBJ1-1	TGTGCCAACAGATATTCCATACAGTGTTTTAACACTGAAGCTTTCTTT	CANRYSIQCFNTEAFF
TRBD2	TRBV11-2	many	TRBJ2-2	TGTGCCAGCAGAGGACTAGCGGGATCGAGTACCGGGGAGCTGTTTTTT	CASRGLAGSSTGELFF
NA	TRBV9	many	TRBJ2-3	TGTGCCAGCAGCGTAGGTGGGAGCGGCACAGATACGCAGTATTTT	CASSVGGSGTDTQYF
NA	TRBV2	many	TRBJ1-2	TGTGCCAGCAGCGACAGAATAGAAGGGCTGGGCACCTTC	CASSDRIEGLGTF
NA	TRBV7-2	many	TRBJ1-5	TGTGCCAGCAGCTTAAGGGATCAGCCCCAGCATTTT	CASSLRDQPQHF
TRBD2	TRBV9	many	TRBJ2-2	TGTGCCAGCAGCTCCAGCGGGAGCGACCTTGGCGGGGAGCTGTTTTTT	CASSSSGSDLGGELFF
TRBD2	TRBV6-1	few	TRBJ2-2	TGTGCCAGCATACCTCTAGCGGCCTGGGGGACTGGGGAGCTGTTTTTT	CASIPLAAWGTGELFF
TRBD1	TRBV7-9	many	TRBJ2-7	TGTGCCAGCAGCTCTTTAACAGGGGCTCCGCTCGAGCAGTACTTC	CASSSLTGAPLEQYF
TRBD1	TRBV9	many	TRBJ1-1	TGTGCCAGCAGCGGGACCGACAGGGCCGGCACTGAAGCTTTCTTT	CASSGTDRAGTEAFF
TRBD1	TRBV5-1	many	TRBJ2-7	TGCGCCAGCAGTCTCACCTCGGGGACAGGGGATCCCGAGCAGTACTTC	CASSLTSGTGDPEQYF
NA	TRBV6-1	few	TRBJ2-1	TGTGCCAGCAGCTGGACCTTAGCTTACAATGAGCAGTTCTTC	CASSWTLAYNEQFF
TRBD1	TRBV28	many	TRBJ2-3	TGTGCCAGCAGTTCAGGGGGCGCAGATACGCAGTATTTT	CASSSGGADTQYF
NA	TRBV7-8	many	TRBJ2-7	TGTGCCAGCAGCCCCGGACTAACCTACTACGAGCAGTACTTC	CASSPGLTYYEQYF
TRBD1	TRBV7-2	NA	TRBJ2-7	TGTGCCAGCAGCTCGCGCCGGGACAGGGCCTACGAGCAGTACTTC	CASSSRRDRAYEQYF
TRBD1	TRBV19	many	TRBJ2-2	TGTGCCAGTAGTATATGGGACAGCAACACCGGGGAGCTGTTTTTT	CASSIWDSNTGELFF
TRBD1	TRBV7-9	NA	TRBJ2-1	TGTGCCAGCAGCTTGACAGGGTACAATGAGCAGTTCTTC	CASSLTGYNEQFF
TRBD2	TRBV7-8	many	TRBJ2-1	TGTGCCAGCAGCTTAGACAGCGGGAGCTCCCCCTACAATGAGCAGTTCTTC	CASSLDSGSSPYNEQFF
TRBD2	TRBV4-3	many	TRBJ2-6	TGCGCCAGCAGCCTCGGCGGGGGTTCTGGGGCCAACGTCCTGACTTTC	CASSLGGGSGANVLTF
NA	TRBV19	many	TRBJ2-2	TGTGCCAGTAGTTTCACCGGGGAGCTGTTTTTT	CASSFTGELFF
NA	TRBV28	medium-sized	TRBJ1-2	TGTGCCAGCAGTTTAGGCCTGGGCACCAACTATGGCTACACCTTC	CASSLGLGTNYGYTF
NA	TRBV11-2	many	TRBJ1-4	TGTGCCAGCAGCTTCTCTGGACAGAATAATGAAAAACTGTTTTTT	CASSFSGQNNEKLFF
TRBD1	TRBV28	many	TRBJ1-6	TGTGCCAGCAGTCCGCCCGACAGGGGAAATTCACCCCTCCACTTT	CASSPPDRGNSPLHF
NA	TRBV27	medium-sized	TRBJ2-7	TGTGCCAGCAGTCCAGGGGCCTCCTACGAGCAGTACTTC	CASSPGASYEQYF
TRBD2	TRBV4-3	many	TRBJ2-5	TGCGCCAGCAGCTCAAGGGGAGGGTGGACCCAGTACTTC	CASSSRGGWTQYF
NA	TRBV5-4	few	TRBJ2-2	TGTGCCAGCAGCTGGAGGCCGGGACTCAAAACCGGGGAGCTGTTTTTT	CASSWRPGLKTGELFF
NA	TRBV7-9	many	TRBJ2-3	TGTGCCAGCAGCCAAGGGTCCCTCACAGATACGCAGTATTTT	CASSQGSLTDTQYF
NA	TRBV19	medium-sized	TRBJ2-7	TGTGCCAGTAGTCCGAGGCAGGGGGGTCCCGAGCAGTACTTC	CASSPRQGGPEQYF
NA	TRBV6-2/TRBV6-3	many	TRBJ1-5	TGTGCCAGCAGTTACGCCAGTGGGGGACAGCCCCAGCATTTT	CASSYASGGQPQHF
NA	TRBV5-1	many	TRBJ1-1	TGCGCCAGCAGCTTGGTGGCAGATACTCCCTTTGAAGCTTTCTTT	CASSLVADTPFEAFF
TRBD2	TRBV5-6	many	TRBJ2-1	TGTGCCAGCAGCTACCGGGACTACTACAATGAGCAGTTCTTC	CASSYRDYYNEQFF
TRBD1	TRBV25-1	many	TRBJ2-3	TGTGTTTTGCCGGGACAGGGGACAGATACGCAGTATTTT	CVLPGQGTDTQYF
NA	TRBV28	NA	TRBJ2-7	TGTGCCAGCGCATCCGCGGGTACCTCCTACGAGAAGTACTTC	CASASAGTSYEKYF
TRBD2	TRBV6-4	many	TRBJ2-1	TGTGCCAGCAGTGACTCCGCGGGAGCGGGGAATGAGCAGTTCTTC	CASSDSAGAGNEQFF
NA	TRBV12-3/TRBV12-4	many	TRBJ1-2	TGTGCCAGCACCCCGGGACCACAGCCCAACTATGGCTACACCTTC	CASTPGPQPNYGYTF
TRBD2	TRBV2	many	TRBJ2-7	TGTGCCAGTTCCCCTCGGCGGGGGACCTACGAGCAGTACTTC	CASSPRRGTYEQYF
TRBD2	TRBV6-5	many	TRBJ2-1	TGTGCCAGCAGTTCAGGACTAGCGGGAGCGGGTGAGCAGTTCTTC	CASSSGLAGAGEQFF
TRBD1	TRBV27	many	TRBJ2-1	TGTGCCAGCAGTTCCAGACAGGGGGCGGGGACGGAGGAGCAGTTCTTC	CASSSRQGAGTEEQFF
NA	TRBV5-1	many	TRBJ2-7	TGCGCCAGCCGGGGGGCATTAGGTGGTAACGAGCAGTACTTC	CASRGALGGNEQYF
NA	TRBV20-1	many	TRBJ2-4	TGCAGTGCTAGACCGGTCACGGAATTTGGCAAAAACATTCAGTACTTC	CSARPVTEFGKNIQYF